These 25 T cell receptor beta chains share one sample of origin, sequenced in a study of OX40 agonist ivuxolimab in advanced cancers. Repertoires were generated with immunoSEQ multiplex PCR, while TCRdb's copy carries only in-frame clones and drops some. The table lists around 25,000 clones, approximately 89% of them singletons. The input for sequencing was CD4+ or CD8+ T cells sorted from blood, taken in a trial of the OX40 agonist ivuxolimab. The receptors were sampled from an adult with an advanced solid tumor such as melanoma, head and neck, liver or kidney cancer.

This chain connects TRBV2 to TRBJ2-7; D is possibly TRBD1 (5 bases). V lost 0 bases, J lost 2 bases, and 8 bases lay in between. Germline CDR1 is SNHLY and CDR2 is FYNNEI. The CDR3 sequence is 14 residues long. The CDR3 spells CASSEASGPYEQYF. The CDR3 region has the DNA TGTGCCAGCAGTGAAGCGTCAGGGCCCTACGAGCAGTACTTC.

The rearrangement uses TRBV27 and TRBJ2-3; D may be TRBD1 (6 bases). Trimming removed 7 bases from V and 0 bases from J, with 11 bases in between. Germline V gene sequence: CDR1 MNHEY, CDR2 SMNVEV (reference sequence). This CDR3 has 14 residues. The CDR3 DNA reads TGTGCCAGCAAAGACAGGCGGAGCACAGATACGCAGTATTTT. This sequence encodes CASKDRRSTDTQYF.

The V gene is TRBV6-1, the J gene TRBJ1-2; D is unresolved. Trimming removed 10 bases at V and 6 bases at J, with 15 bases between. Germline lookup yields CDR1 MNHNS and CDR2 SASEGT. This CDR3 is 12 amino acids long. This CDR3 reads CAIRRAFDGYTF. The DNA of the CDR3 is TGTGCCATACGCCGCGCGTTCGATGGCTACACCTTC.

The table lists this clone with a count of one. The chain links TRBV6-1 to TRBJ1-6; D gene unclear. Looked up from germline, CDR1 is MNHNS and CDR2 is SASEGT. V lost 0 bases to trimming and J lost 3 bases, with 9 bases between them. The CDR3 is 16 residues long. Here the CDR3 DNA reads TGTGCCAGCAGTGAAGCCCGGCAGCGCTATAATTCACCCCTCCACTTT. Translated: CASSEARQRYNSPLHF.

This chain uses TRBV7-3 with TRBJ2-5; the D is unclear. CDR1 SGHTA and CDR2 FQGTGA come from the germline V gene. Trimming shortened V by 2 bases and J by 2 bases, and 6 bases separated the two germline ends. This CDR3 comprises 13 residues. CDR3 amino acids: CASSLGGQETQYF. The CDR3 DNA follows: TGTGCCAGCAGCTTAGGTGGGCAAGAGACCCAGTACTTC.

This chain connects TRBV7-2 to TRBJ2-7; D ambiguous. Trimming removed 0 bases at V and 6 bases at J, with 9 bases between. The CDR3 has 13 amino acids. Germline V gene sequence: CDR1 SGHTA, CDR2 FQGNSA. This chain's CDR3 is CASSLAYGVEQYF. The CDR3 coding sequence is TGTGCCAGCAGCTTAGCGTATGGGGTCGAGCAGTACTTC. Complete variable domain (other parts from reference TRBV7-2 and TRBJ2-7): GAGVSQSPSNKVTEKGKDVELRCDPISGHTALYWYRQSLGQGLEFLIYFQGNSAPDKSGLPSDRFSAERTGGSVSTLTIQRTQQEDSAVYLCASSLAYGVEQYFGPGTRLTVT.

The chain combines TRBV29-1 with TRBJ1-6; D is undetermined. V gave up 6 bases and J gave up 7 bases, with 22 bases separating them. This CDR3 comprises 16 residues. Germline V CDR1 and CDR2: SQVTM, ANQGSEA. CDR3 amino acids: CSVSNATRYTNSPLHF. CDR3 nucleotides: TGCAGCGTCTCAAACGCTACCAGGTACACCAATTCACCCCTCCACTTT.

CDR3 in amino acids: CAWSMGLAGVIGELFF. CDR3 bases: TGTGCCTGGAGCATGGGACTAGCGGGAGTGATCGGGGAGCTGTTTTTT. This chain links TRBV30 with TRBJ2-2; TRBD2 matches 14 bases. The trim removed 3 bases at V and 7 bases at J, leaving 7 bases unmatched. Germline-derived CDR1 and CDR2 are GTSNPN and SVGIG (reference sequence). This CDR3 is 16 amino acids long.

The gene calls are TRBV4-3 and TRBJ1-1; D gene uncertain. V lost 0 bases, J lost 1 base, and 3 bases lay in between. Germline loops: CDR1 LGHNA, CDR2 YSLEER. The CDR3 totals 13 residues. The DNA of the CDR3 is TGCGCCAGCAGCCAAGACAGGAACACTGAAGCTTTCTTT. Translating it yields CASSQDRNTEAFF.

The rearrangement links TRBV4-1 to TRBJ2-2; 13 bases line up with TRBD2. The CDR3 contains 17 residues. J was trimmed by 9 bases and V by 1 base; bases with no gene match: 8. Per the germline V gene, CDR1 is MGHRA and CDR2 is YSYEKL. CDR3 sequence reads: CASSQGLAGGSRRELFF. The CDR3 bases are TGCGCCAGCAGCCAAGGACTAGCGGGGGGCTCACGGCGGGAGCTGTTTTTT.

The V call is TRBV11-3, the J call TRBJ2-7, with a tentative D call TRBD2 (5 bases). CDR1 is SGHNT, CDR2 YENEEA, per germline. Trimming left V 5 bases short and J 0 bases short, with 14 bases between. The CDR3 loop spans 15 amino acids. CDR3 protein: CASSPTRGSSYEQYF. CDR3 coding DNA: TGTGCCAGCAGCCCGACGAGAGGGAGCTCCTACGAGCAGTACTTC. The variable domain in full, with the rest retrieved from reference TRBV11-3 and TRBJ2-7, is EAGVVQSPRYKIIEKKQPVAFWCNPISGHNTLYWYLQNLGQGPELLIRYENEEAVDDSQLPKDRFSAERLKGVDSTLKIQPAELGDSAVYLCASSPTRGSSYEQYFGPGTRLTVT.

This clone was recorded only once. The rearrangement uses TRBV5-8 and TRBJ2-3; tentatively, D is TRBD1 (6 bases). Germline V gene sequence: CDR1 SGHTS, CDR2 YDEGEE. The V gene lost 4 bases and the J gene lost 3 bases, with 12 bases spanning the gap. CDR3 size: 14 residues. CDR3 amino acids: CASSNRVATDTQYF. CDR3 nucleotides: TGTGCCAGCAGCAACAGGGTAGCGACAGATACGCAGTATTTT.

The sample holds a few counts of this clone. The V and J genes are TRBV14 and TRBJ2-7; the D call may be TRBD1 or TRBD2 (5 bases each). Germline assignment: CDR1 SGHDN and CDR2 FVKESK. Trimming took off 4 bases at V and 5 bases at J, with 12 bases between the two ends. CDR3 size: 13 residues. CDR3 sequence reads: CASSRDRLDEQYF. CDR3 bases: TGTGCCAGCAGCCGGGACCGCCTGGACGAGCAGTACTTC.

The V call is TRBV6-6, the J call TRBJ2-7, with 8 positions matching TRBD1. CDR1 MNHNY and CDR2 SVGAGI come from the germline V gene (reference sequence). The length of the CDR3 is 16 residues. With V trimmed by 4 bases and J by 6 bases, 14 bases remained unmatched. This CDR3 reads CASSFTLGQGIAEQYF. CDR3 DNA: TGTGCCAGCAGTTTCACTTTAGGACAGGGAATTGCCGAGCAGTACTTC.

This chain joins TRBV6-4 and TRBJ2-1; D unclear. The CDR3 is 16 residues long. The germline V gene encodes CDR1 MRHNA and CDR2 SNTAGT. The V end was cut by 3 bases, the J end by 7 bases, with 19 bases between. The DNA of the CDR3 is TGTGCCAGCAGTGAAGTTAGGACGTCGGTCGATAATGAGCAGTTCTTC. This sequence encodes CASSEVRTSVDNEQFF.

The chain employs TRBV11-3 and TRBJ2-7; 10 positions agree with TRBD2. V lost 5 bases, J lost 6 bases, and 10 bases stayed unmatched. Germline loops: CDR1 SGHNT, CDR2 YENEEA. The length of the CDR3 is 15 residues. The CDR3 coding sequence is TGTGCCAGCAGCCCCGCTAGCGGGAGTGAGAGCGAGCAGTACTTC. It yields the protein CASSPASGSESEQYF.

CDR3: CASSFLVQRTYEQYF. The CDR3 region has the DNA TGTGCCAGCAGCTTCCTTGTCCAGCGGACCTACGAGCAGTACTTC. The chain links TRBV7-4 to TRBJ2-7; tentative D call: TRBD2 (5 bases). V lost 3 bases to trimming and J lost 2 bases, with 14 bases between them. This CDR3 has 15 amino acids. Germline-derived CDR1 and CDR2 are SGHVT and SQSDAQ.

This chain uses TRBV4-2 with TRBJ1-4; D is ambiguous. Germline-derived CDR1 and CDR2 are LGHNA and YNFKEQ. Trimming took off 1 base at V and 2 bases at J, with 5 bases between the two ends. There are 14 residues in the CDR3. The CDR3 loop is CASSQGATNEKLFF. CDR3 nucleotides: TGTGCCAGCAGCCAAGGGGCGACTAATGAAAAACTGTTTTTT.

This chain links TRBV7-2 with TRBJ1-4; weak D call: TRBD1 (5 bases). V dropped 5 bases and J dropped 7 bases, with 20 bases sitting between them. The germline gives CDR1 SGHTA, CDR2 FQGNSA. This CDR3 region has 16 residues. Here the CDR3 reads CASSGKGFRGSEKLFF. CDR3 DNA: TGTGCCAGCAGCGGAAAGGGGTTTCGGGGTAGTGAAAAACTGTTTTTT.

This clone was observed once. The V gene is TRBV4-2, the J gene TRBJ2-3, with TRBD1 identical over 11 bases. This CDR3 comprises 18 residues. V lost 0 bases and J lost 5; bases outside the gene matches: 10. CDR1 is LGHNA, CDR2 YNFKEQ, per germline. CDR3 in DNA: TGTGCCAGCAGCCAAGATACCCCCGGACAGGGGGCGAGAGATACGCAGTATTTT. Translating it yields CASSQDTPGQGARDTQYF.

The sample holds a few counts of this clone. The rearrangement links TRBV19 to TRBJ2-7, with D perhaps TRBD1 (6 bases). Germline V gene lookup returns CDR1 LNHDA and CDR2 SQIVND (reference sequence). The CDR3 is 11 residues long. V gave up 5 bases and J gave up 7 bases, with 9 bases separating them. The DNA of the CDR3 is TGTGCCAGTAGTCTGGACAGAGAGCAGTACTTC. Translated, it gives CASSLDREQYF.

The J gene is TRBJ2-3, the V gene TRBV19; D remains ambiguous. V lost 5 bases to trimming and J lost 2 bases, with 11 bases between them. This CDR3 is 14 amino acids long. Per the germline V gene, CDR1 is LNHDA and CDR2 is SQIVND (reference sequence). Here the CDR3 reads CASSPQPATDTQYF. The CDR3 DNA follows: TGTGCCAGTAGTCCCCAACCGGCCACAGATACGCAGTATTTT.

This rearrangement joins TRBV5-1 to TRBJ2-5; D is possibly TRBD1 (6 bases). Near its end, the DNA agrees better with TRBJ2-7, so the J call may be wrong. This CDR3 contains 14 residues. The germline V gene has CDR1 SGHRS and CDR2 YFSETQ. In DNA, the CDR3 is TGCGCCAGCAGCTGGGGACACGACCGCCACGAGCAGTACTTC. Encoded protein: CASSWGHDRHEQYF.

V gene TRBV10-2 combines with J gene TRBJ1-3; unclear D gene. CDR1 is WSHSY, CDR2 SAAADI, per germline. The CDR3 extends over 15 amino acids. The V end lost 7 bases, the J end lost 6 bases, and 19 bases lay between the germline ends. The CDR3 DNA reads TGCGCCAGCACAGTATCTGGCGGGTCGGCAAACACCATATATTTT. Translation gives CASTVSGGSANTIYF.

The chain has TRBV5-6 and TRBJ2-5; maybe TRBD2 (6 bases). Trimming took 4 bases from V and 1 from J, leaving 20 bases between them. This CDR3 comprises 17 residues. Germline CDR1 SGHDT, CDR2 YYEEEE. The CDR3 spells CASSAVDGWEAQETQYF. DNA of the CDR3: TGTGCCAGCAGCGCCGTAGACGGGTGGGAGGCCCAAGAGACCCAGTACTTC.